The 23 T cell receptor beta chains presented below share a single source sample, sequenced in a study of blood T cell repertoires in COVID-19. Sequencing was performed with immunoSEQ multiplex PCR; in TCRdb, only in-frame clones are kept and a portion is missing. The table includes about 160,000 clones, about four fifths detected once. The sequencing sample was made of peripheral blood. The source is a woman aged 80 or over with acute or convalescent COVID-19.

The genes are TRBV2 and TRBJ2-4, with TRBD1 as a possible D gene (6 bases). CDR1 and CDR2 from the germline V gene are SNHLY and FYNNEI. With 5 bases removed from V and 0 bases from J, the gap between germline ends came to 17 bases. This CDR3 is built from 17 residues. Written as DNA, the CDR3 is TGTGCCAGCAGTAAACTCCGGGACACCCTAGCCAAAAACATTCAGTACTTC. Translated: CASSKLRDTLAKNIQYF. Full variable domain (outside the CDR3, taken from reference TRBV2 and TRBJ2-4): EPEVTQTPSHQVTQMGQEVILRCVPISNHLYFYWYRQILGQKVEFLVSFYNNEISEKSEIFDDQFSVERPDGSNFTLKIRSTKLEDSAMYFCASSKLRDTLAKNIQYFGAGTRLSVL.

V gene TRBV5-6 combines with J gene TRBJ1-5; 7 positions agree with TRBD1. The CDR3 contains 16 residues. The germline gives CDR1 SGHDT, CDR2 YYEEEE. V was clipped by 1 base and J by 4 bases; unmatched bases: 8. The CDR3 nucleotides read TGTGCCAGCAGCTTGTTAGAGACAGGGTTGAATCAGCCCCAGCATTTT. Translation: CASSLLETGLNQPQHF.

The rearrangement links TRBV19 to TRBJ1-5; no clear D gene. The V end lost 5 bases, the J end lost 1 base, and 18 bases lay between the germline ends. The germline gives CDR1 LNHDA, CDR2 SQIVND (reference sequence). The CDR3 covers 17 residues. The CDR3 is CASSHVWDTGSNQPQHF. The CDR3 bases are TGTGCCAGTAGTCACGTTTGGGATACGGGGAGCAATCAGCCCCAGCATTTT.

This chain links TRBV7-3 with TRBJ1-2; perhaps TRBD1 as D (5 bases). The CDR3 loop spans 13 amino acids. V lost 5 bases, J lost 1 base, and 8 bases lay in between. Germline CDR1 is SGHTA and CDR2 is FQGTGA. The CDR3 DNA is TGTGCCAGCAGCGAACAGGTTAACTATGGCTACACCTTC. Protein product: CASSEQVNYGYTF.

The chain has TRBV2 and TRBJ1-5, with D unclear. The CDR3 consists of 13 residues. The germline CDR1 and CDR2 sequences are SNHLY and FYNNEI. Trimming left V 6 bases short and J 0 bases short, with 6 bases between. CDR3 sequence reads: CASSRSSNQPQHF. Here the CDR3 DNA reads TGTGCCAGCAGCCGCAGTAGCAATCAGCCCCAGCATTTT.

V usage is TRBV20-1 and J usage is TRBJ2-5, with 7 bases that match TRBD2. The V and J ends lost 5 bases and 13 bases, in that order; junction bases with no gene match: 10. Germline V gene lookup returns CDR1 DFQATT and CDR2 SNEGSKA (reference sequence). The CDR3 has 11 residues. The CDR3 nucleotides are TGCAGTGCTCCTATGAGCGGGAAAATGTACTTC. The encoded protein is CSAPMSGKMYF.

A few counts support this clone. The V and J genes are TRBV18 and TRBJ1-2; D unclear. Trimming left V 4 bases short and J 8 bases short, with 14 bases between. The CDR3 covers 13 residues. CDR1 KGHSH and CDR2 LQKENI come from the germline V gene. The DNA for the CDR3 is TGTGCCAGCTCACTCAACGGGGTAAAAGGCTACACCTTC. Amino acids: CASSLNGVKGYTF.

This clone occurred once. V usage is TRBV11-2 and J usage is TRBJ1-4; D is unresolved. Trimming pared 5 bases from V and 3 bases from J, leaving 10 bases between. CDR3 length: 14 residues. CDR1 is SGHAT and CDR2 is FQNNGV in the germline V gene. The CDR3: CASSNVIANEKLFF. DNA of the CDR3: TGTGCCAGCAGCAATGTCATAGCTAATGAAAAACTGTTTTTT.

The V call is TRBV12-5, the J call TRBJ1-5; 8 nucleotides match TRBD1. The germline V gene encodes CDR1 LGHNT and CDR2 FRNRAP. Trimming cost V 2 bases and J 2 bases; bases outside gene matches: 17. CDR3 size: 20 residues. The CDR3 region has the DNA TGTGCTAGTGGTTTGATCCATTCCTCCGGGACAGGATTAGGCAATCAGCCCCAGCATTTT. It codes for CASGLIHSSGTGLGNQPQHF.

In this sample, this clone turned up a few times. V is TRBV7-9 and J is TRBJ2-1, with 7 positions matching TRBD2. The V gene end was trimmed by 3 bases and the J gene end by 9 bases; junction bases not matched to a gene: 8. CDR3 length equals 14 residues. CDR1 and CDR2 from the germline V gene are SEHNR and FQNEAQ (reference sequence). The CDR3 loop is CASSFEGGPGEQFF. For the CDR3, the DNA is TGTGCCAGCAGCTTTGAGGGAGGGCCAGGTGAGCAGTTCTTC.

This clone was detected once. The chain carries TRBV5-1 and TRBJ2-1; 8 bases are shared with TRBD2. V lost 4 bases and J lost 7; bases outside the gene matches: 7. The CDR3 has 14 residues. Looked up from germline, CDR1 is SGHRS and CDR2 is YFSETQ. For the CDR3, the DNA is TGCGCCAGCAGCCCCCTAGCGGGTGGGAATGAGCAGTTCTTC. Encoded protein: CASSPLAGGNEQFF.

The chain has TRBV7-2 and TRBJ1-5, with TRBD1 identical over 10 bases. Germline trimming cut 6 bases from V and 3 bases from J; bases unmatched to any gene: 5. This CDR3 is built from 15 residues. The germline gives CDR1 SGHTA, CDR2 FQGNSA. CDR3: CASSTGTGDNQPQHF. The CDR3 coding sequence is TGTGCCAGCAGTACCGGGACAGGGGACAATCAGCCCCAGCATTTT.

The V gene is TRBV27, the J gene TRBJ2-7, with 7 bases aligning to TRBD1. The germline gives CDR1 MNHEY, CDR2 SMNVEV (reference sequence). The CDR3 length is 14 residues. J lost 2 bases, V lost 4 bases, and 5 bases had no gene match. CDR3 residues: CASSYRQGPYEQYF. The DNA of the CDR3 is TGTGCCAGCAGTTATAGACAGGGCCCCTACGAGCAGTACTTC.

The chain couples TRBV3-1 (or the pseudogene TRBV3-2) to TRBJ2-5, with a weak D call TRBD1 (5 bases). This CDR3 comprises 13 residues. Looked up from germline, CDR1 is LGHDT and CDR2 is YNNKEL (reference sequence). V lost 2 bases and J lost 7, with 11 bases in between. CDR3 DNA sequence: TGTGCCAGCAGCCAAACTCAGGGTGGGACCCAGTACTTC. The encoded protein is CASSQTQGGTQYF.

The CDR3 loop is CASSLGPGLGTDTQYF. The DNA for the CDR3 is TGTGCCAGCAGCTTAGGGCCGGGACTCGGCACAGATACGCAGTATTTT. The V call is TRBV7-2, the J call TRBJ2-3, with D possibly being TRBD2 (6 bases). The V gene's germline CDR1 is SGHTA and CDR2 FQGNSA. V lost 1 base and J 1 base, leaving 12 bases between the germline ends. The CDR3 has 16 amino acids. The entire variable domain, with the rest obtained from reference TRBV7-2 and TRBJ2-3, is as follows: GAGVSQSPSNKVTEKGKDVELRCDPISGHTALYWYRQSLGQGLEFLIYFQGNSAPDKSGLPSDRFSAERTGGSVSTLTIQRTQQEDSAVYLCASSLGPGLGTDTQYFGPGTRLTVL.

This rearrangement joins TRBV7-9 to TRBJ1-1; TRBD1 agrees at 12 bases. This CDR3 region has 17 residues. The junction had 9 bases not matched to a gene; V was cut back by 2 bases and J by 5 bases. Germline CDR1 reads SEHNR; CDR2 reads FQNEAQ (reference sequence). DNA of the CDR3: TGTGCCAGCAGCTTAAGGGGACAGGGGGCGTTCGGGACTGAAGCTTTCTTT. Translation: CASSLRGQGAFGTEAFF.

The chain recombines TRBV7-9 with TRBJ1-2, with 7 bases lining up with TRBD1. Losses at the gene ends were 1 base for V and 5 bases for J; bases not matched to a gene: 10. The CDR3 contains 16 residues. CDR1 is SEHNR, CDR2 FQNEAQ, per germline (reference sequence). The CDR3 nucleotides read TGTGCCAGCAGCTTAGGGAGAGGGACAGAACCTTATGGCTACACCTTC. Translated: CASSLGRGTEPYGYTF.

The chain combines TRBV20-1 with TRBJ1-5, with 11 bases fitting TRBD1. J gave up 7 bases and V 3 bases, and 5 bases lay outside the gene matches. This CDR3 spans 14 amino acids. CDR1 is DFQATT and CDR2 is SNEGSKA in the germline V gene (reference sequence). CDR3 sequence: CSASGTGGRQPQHF. CDR3 nucleotides: TGCAGTGCTAGTGGGACAGGGGGAAGACAGCCCCAGCATTTT.

The chain combines TRBV18 with TRBJ1-1; 8 nucleotides align to TRBD1. V was clipped by 8 bases and J by 1 base; unmatched bases: 3. CDR1 is KGHSH and CDR2 is LQKENI in the germline V gene. The CDR3 extends over 13 amino acids. The CDR3 DNA sequence: TGTGCCAGCCGACAGGGGTGGAACACTGAAGCTTTCTTT. Its protein product is CASRQGWNTEAFF.

The chain links TRBV10-2 to TRBJ2-5; possible D gene TRBD1, 7 bases. Germline lookup yields CDR1 WSHSY and CDR2 SAAADI. This CDR3 is built from 14 residues. The V and J ends lost 6 bases and 5 bases respectively, with 16 bases between them. The CDR3 loop reads CASRRGTVEETQYF. CDR3 sequence (DNA): TGCGCCAGCAGACGCGGGACAGTGGAGGAGACCCAGTACTTC.

The chain couples TRBV10-3 to TRBJ1-6, with D tentatively TRBD1 (6 bases). This CDR3 has 14 amino acids. V was shortened by 6 bases and J by 10 bases, with 16 bases between the two germline ends. Germline CDR1 ENHRY, CDR2 SYGVKD. CDR3 coding DNA: TGTGCCATCAGACAGGGTTTCATCGGGTCACCCCTCCACTTT. Translation: CAIRQGFIGSPLHF.

The chain has TRBV18 and TRBJ1-1; D is ambiguous. Germline V gene sequence: CDR1 KGHSH, CDR2 LQKENI. The CDR3 is made up of 15 amino acids. Trimming took off 3 bases at V and 1 base at J, with 12 bases between the two ends. CDR3 coding DNA: TGTGCCAGCTCACCCCGTAATATACAGAACACTGAAGCTTTCTTT. Translated: CASSPRNIQNTEAFF.

This clone turned up a few times. The chain is built from TRBV14 and TRBJ2-7, with 7 bases that match TRBD1. Trimming removed 4 bases from V and 6 bases from J; junction bases left unmatched: 12. The CDR3 has 15 amino acids. Germline CDR1 is SGHDN and CDR2 is FVKESK. CDR3 coding DNA: TGTGCCAGCAGCCCACGGGACAGAAGGATTTCCGAGCAGTACTTC. Amino acids: CASSPRDRRISEQYF.